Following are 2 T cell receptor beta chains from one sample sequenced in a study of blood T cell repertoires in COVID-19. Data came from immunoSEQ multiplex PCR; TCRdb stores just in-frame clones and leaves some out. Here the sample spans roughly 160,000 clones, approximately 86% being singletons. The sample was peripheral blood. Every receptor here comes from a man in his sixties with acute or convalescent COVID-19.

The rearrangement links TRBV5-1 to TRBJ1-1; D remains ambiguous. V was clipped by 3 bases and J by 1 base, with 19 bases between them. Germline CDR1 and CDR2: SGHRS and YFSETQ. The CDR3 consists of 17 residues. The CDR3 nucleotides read TGCGCCAGCAGCTCCACGAGGGAACGGCACGAGAACACTGAAGCTTTCTTT. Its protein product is CASSSTRERHENTEAFF.

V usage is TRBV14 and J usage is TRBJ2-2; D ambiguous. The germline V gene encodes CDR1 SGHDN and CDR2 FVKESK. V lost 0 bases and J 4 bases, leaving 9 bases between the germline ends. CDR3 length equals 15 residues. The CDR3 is CASSQDRSRTGELFF. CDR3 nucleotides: TGTGCCAGCAGCCAAGACCGGTCGCGCACCGGGGAGCTGTTTTTT.